The 26 T cell receptor beta chains listed next were all sequenced from one sample in a study of T cell changes during pregnancy in multiple sclerosis. This table comes from immunoSEQ multiplex PCR, and its TCRdb copy is limited to in-frame clones, with some not included. The table records fewer than 45,000 clones, just over 90% of them present only once. This specimen was peripheral blood, taken in the second trimester of pregnancy. All receptors derive from a female donor in good health, enrolled as a control in a pregnancy study.

This rearrangement joins TRBV19 to TRBJ1-6, with a possible D match to TRBD1 (5 bases). Germline-derived CDR1 and CDR2 are LNHDA and SQIVND (reference sequence). V gave up 6 bases and J gave up 14 bases, with 23 bases separating them. The CDR3 is 15 amino acids. The CDR3 sequence is CASSFTPGGGYTLHF. The CDR3 DNA reads TGTGCCAGTAGCTTCACACCCGGGGGGGGTTACACCCTCCACTTT.

CDR3 protein: CASRVRTGQETQYF. DNA for the CDR3: TGTGCCAGCAGGGTGCGGACAGGCCAAGAGACCCAGTACTTC. The chain recombines TRBV2 with TRBJ2-5, with 7 positions matching TRBD1. The CDR3 is 14 amino acids. The germline V gene encodes CDR1 SNHLY and CDR2 FYNNEI. J was trimmed by 1 base and V by 6 bases; bases with no gene match: 5.

The chain links TRBV19 to TRBJ2-1; 11 bases are shared with TRBD2. Germline V gene data show CDR1 as LNHDA and CDR2 as SQIVND (reference sequence). After removal of 6 bases from V and 3 bases from J, the junction contained 7 bases not matched to a gene. The CDR3 covers 16 residues. CDR3 in DNA: TGTGCCAGTAGAAGGTCCCTAGCGGGAGGCTACAATGAGCAGTTCTTC. This translates into CASRRSLAGGYNEQFF.

The chain employs TRBV20-1 and TRBJ2-3, with unresolved D. The CDR3 sequence is 11 residues long. Per germline, CDR1 DFQATT and CDR2 SNEGSKA (reference sequence). V lost 5 bases and J lost 6, with 9 bases in between. Written as DNA, the CDR3 is TGCAGTGCTGCACTGCTGGATACGCAGTATTTT. Its protein is CSAALLDTQYF.

This chain joins TRBV7-6 and TRBJ2-1; 11 bases are a match to TRBD2. CDR1 is SGHVS and CDR2 is FNYEAQ in the germline V gene. This CDR3 has 15 amino acids. V was clipped by 5 bases and J by 7 bases; unmatched bases: 7. The CDR3 reads CASSVIAGGLNEQFF. In nucleotides, the CDR3 is TGTGCCAGCAGCGTCATAGCGGGAGGGTTGAATGAGCAGTTCTTC.

This CDR3 is CASSQAVTGNTEAFF. Here the CDR3 DNA reads TGCGCCAGCAGCCAGGCCGTGACGGGGAACACTGAAGCTTTCTTT. The chain carries TRBV4-3 and TRBJ1-1, with no clear D. The CDR3 loop spans 15 amino acids. Trimming pared 3 bases from V and 1 base from J, leaving 12 bases between. Germline V CDR1 and CDR2: LGHNA, YSLEER.

This chain uses TRBV7-2 with TRBJ2-7; 12 nucleotides match TRBD2. Unmatched junction bases numbered 11, after V lost 10 bases and J lost 7 bases. The germline CDR1 and CDR2 sequences are SGHTA and FQGNSA. This CDR3 contains 14 residues. CDR3 in amino acids: CATTLTSGGIEQYF. The CDR3 nucleotides read TGTGCCACTACACTCACTAGCGGGGGGATAGAGCAGTACTTC. Using reference TRBV7-2 and TRBJ2-7 for the parts outside the CDR3, the full variable domain is GAGVSQSPSNKVTEKGKDVELRCDPISGHTALYWYRQSLGQGLEFLIYFQGNSAPDKSGLPSDRFSAERTGGSVSTLTIQRTQQEDSAVYLCATTLTSGGIEQYFGPGTRLTVT.

The chain uses TRBV2 and TRBJ2-7; 8 nucleotides align to TRBD1. The length of the CDR3 is 13 residues. V shed 8 bases and J 2 bases; nucleotides not matched to a gene: 5. In germline, CDR1 is SNHLY, CDR2 FYNNEI. The CDR3 sequence: CASGPTGAYEQYF. The DNA for the CDR3 is TGTGCCAGCGGACCGACAGGGGCCTACGAGCAGTACTTC.

This clone was detected a few times. The chain links TRBV6-5 to TRBJ1-1; possibly TRBD1 for D (6 bases). With 2 bases removed from V and 7 bases from J, the gap between germline ends came to 11 bases. The CDR3 has 13 amino acids. Germline V gene lookup returns CDR1 MNHEY and CDR2 SVGAGI. DNA of the CDR3: TGTGCCAGCAGTTACCTCGGACAGAGTGAAGCTTTCTTT. It translates to CASSYLGQSEAFF.

This clone appeared a single time. This chain links TRBV5-1 with TRBJ2-1; D is uncertain. CDR1 SGHRS and CDR2 YFSETQ come from the germline V gene. There are 12 residues in the CDR3. Trimming shortened V by 4 bases and J by 7 bases, and 9 bases separated the two germline ends. CDR3 sequence: CASSPVRNEQFF. In DNA, the CDR3 is TGCGCCAGCAGCCCGGTGAGGAATGAGCAGTTCTTC.

The CDR3 loop reads CASSGGQTGHEQYF. The CDR3 DNA follows: TGTGCCAGCAGTGGGGGACAGACGGGCCACGAGCAGTACTTC. This chain joins TRBV25-1 and TRBJ2-7; 7 nucleotides match TRBD1. Germline V CDR1 and CDR2: MGHDK, SYGVNS. The CDR3 is 14 residues long. V dropped 4 bases and J dropped 5; count of bases not matched to a gene: 8.

The CDR3 region has the DNA TGTGCCTGGAGTGTACGACTAGCGGGAGCAGAGACCCAGTACTTC. This translates into CAWSVRLAGAETQYF. The rearrangement uses TRBV30 and TRBJ2-5; 12 nucleotides align to TRBD2. V was pared by 0 bases and J by 4 bases, with 3 bases of the junction left unmatched. CDR3 length: 15 amino acids. CDR1 GTSNPN and CDR2 SVGIG come from the germline V gene (reference sequence).

The V gene is TRBV27, the J gene TRBJ1-5, with D possibly TRBD1 on 5 matching bases. The V and J ends lost 3 bases and 4 bases respectively, with 13 bases between them. This CDR3 contains 15 residues. Per germline, CDR1 MNHEY and CDR2 SMNVEV (reference sequence). The CDR3 bases are TGTGCCAGCAGTTTCCCTCCGACAGAGAATCAGCCCCAGCATTTT. It translates to CASSFPPTENQPQHF.

The V gene is TRBV7-9, the J gene TRBJ2-5; the match to TRBD2 covers 8 bases. The CDR3 runs to 17 residues. CDR1 SEHNR and CDR2 FQNEAQ come from the germline V gene (reference sequence). V shed 5 bases, J shed 1 base, and the junction held 12 bases outside the gene matches. CDR3 in amino acids: CASSPGGPGGFQETQYF. CDR3 DNA: TGTGCCAGCAGCCCGGGAGGGCCTGGGGGTTTCCAAGAGACCCAGTACTTC.

This chain connects TRBV9 to TRBJ2-6; D gene uncertain. Trimming cost V 1 base and J 0 bases, with 11 bases left between them. The germline gives CDR1 SGDLS, CDR2 YYNGEE. This CDR3 has 17 residues. CDR3 residues: CASSVQAPTSGANVLTF. CDR3 DNA sequence: TGTGCCAGCAGCGTACAGGCGCCGACCTCTGGGGCCAACGTCCTGACTTTC.

This clone was detected a few times. J is TRBJ2-3 and V is TRBV4-3; 14 bases fit TRBD2. V shed 2 bases, J shed 4 bases, and the junction held 5 bases outside the gene matches. Germline assignment: CDR1 LGHNA and CDR2 YSLEER. This CDR3 region has 17 residues. The CDR3 region has the DNA TGCGCCAGCAGCCAAAACCCGACTAGCGGGGGGGCAGATACGCAGTATTTT. This translates into CASSQNPTSGGADTQYF.

The V call is TRBV7-3, the J call TRBJ2-1; TRBD1 might be the D (5 bases). The germline gives CDR1 SGHTA, CDR2 FQGTGA. Trimming cost V 4 bases and J 4 bases, with 17 bases left between them. The CDR3 sequence is 16 residues long. The CDR3: CASSSSRDWGYNEQFF. Written as DNA, the CDR3 is TGTGCCAGCAGCTCGTCCAGGGATTGGGGTTACAATGAGCAGTTCTTC. The full variable domain, rest sourced from reference TRBV7-3 and TRBJ2-1, is GAGVSQTPSNKVTEKGKYVELRCDPISGHTALYWYRQSLGQGPEFLIYFQGTGAADDSGLPNDRFFAVRPEGSVSTLKIQRTERGDSAVYLCASSSSRDWGYNEQFFGPGTRLTVL.

The chain uses TRBV5-6 and TRBJ2-7, with D possibly TRBD2 on 5 matching bases. V dropped 0 bases and J dropped 9 bases, with 10 bases sitting between them. The CDR3 spans 12 residues. The V gene's germline CDR1 is SGHDT and CDR2 YYEEEE. The DNA for the CDR3 is TGTGCCAGCAGCTTGGGTACGGCGGGGCAGTACTTC. Its translation: CASSLGTAGQYF. Looking up the rest from reference TRBV5-6 and TRBJ2-7 gives the full variable domain: DAGVTQSPTHLIKTRGQQVTLRCSPKSGHDTVSWYQQALGQGPQFIFQYYEEEERQRGNFPDRFSGHQFPNYSSELNVNALLLGDSALYLCASSLGTAGQYFGPGTRLTVT.

The chain has TRBV4-1 and TRBJ1-1; TRBD1 matches 8 bases. The CDR3 length is 18 residues. J was trimmed by 0 bases and V by 4 bases; bases with no gene match: 13. Germline CDR1 and CDR2: MGHRA and YSYEKL. The CDR3 region is CASSLRTGQGSLNTEAFF. In DNA, the CDR3 is TGCGCCAGCAGCCTACGGACAGGGCAGGGGAGTCTGAACACTGAAGCTTTCTTT.

The chain employs TRBV14 and TRBJ2-7; D may be TRBD2 (6 bases). V gave up 0 bases and J gave up 7 bases, with 19 bases separating them. Germline assignment: CDR1 SGHDN and CDR2 FVKESK. This CDR3 region has 16 residues. The CDR3 DNA reads TGTGCCAGCAGCCAAGAGTCCGGGGGTCACCTCTCTGAGCAGTACTTC. It codes for CASSQESGGHLSEQYF.

This clone was recorded only once. CDR3 residues: CASSEGLMEQYF. CDR3 in DNA: TGTGCCAGCAGTGAAGGTCTTATGGAGCAGTACTTC. This chain connects TRBV2 to TRBJ2-7, with unresolved D. The CDR3 is made up of 12 amino acids. The germline V and J ends were trimmed by 1 base and 7 bases, with 8 bases remaining between them. Germline-derived CDR1 and CDR2 are SNHLY and FYNNEI.

The chain carries TRBV25-1 and TRBJ2-1; D is ambiguous. The V end lost 0 bases, the J end lost 10 bases, and 16 bases lay between the germline ends. The germline gives CDR1 MGHDK, CDR2 SYGVNS. This CDR3 region has 15 residues. CDR3 coding DNA: TGTGCCAGCAGTGAATATAAGGCCCGGGTTGGAGAGCAGTTCTTC. Translation gives CASSEYKARVGEQFF.

This clone was seen just once. J is TRBJ2-3 and V is TRBV28; tentative D call: TRBD2 (6 bases). The CDR3 sequence is 17 residues long. V lost 3 bases and J lost 0, with 16 bases in between. Per the germline V gene, CDR1 is MDHEN and CDR2 is SYDVKM. The CDR3 reads CASSFGGTSISTDTQYF. Written as DNA, the CDR3 is TGTGCCAGCAGTTTCGGAGGGACCTCGATTAGCACAGATACGCAGTATTTT. The full variable domain, its missing parts supplied by reference TRBV28 and TRBJ2-3, is DVKVTQSSRYLVKRTGEKVFLECVQDMDHENMFWYRQDPGLGLRLIYFSYDVKMKEKGDIPEGYSVSREKKERFSLILESASTNQTSMYLCASSFGGTSISTDTQYFGPGTRLTVL.

The DNA of the CDR3 is TGTGCCAGCAGTGACTCGGGCGGGGGGGCTCCTACAGATACGCAGTATTTT. Amino acid sequence: CASSDSGGGAPTDTQYF. The chain links TRBV6-4 to TRBJ2-3; 9 bases agree with TRBD2. The germline V gene has CDR1 MRHNA and CDR2 SNTAGT. The CDR3 is 17 amino acids. The V and J ends lost 0 bases and 3 bases, in that order; junction bases with no gene match: 7.

V gene TRBV28 combines with J gene TRBJ2-7; D not resolved. In germline, CDR1 is MDHEN, CDR2 SYDVKM. The germline V and J ends were trimmed by 6 bases and 2 bases, with 14 bases remaining between them. The CDR3 runs to 14 residues. CDR3 amino acids: CASSPHTDPYEQYF. CDR3 DNA: TGTGCCAGCAGCCCACATACAGACCCCTACGAGCAGTACTTC. Based on the CDR3 plus reference TRBV28 and TRBJ2-7, the full variable domain is DVKVTQSSRYLVKRTGEKVFLECVQDMDHENMFWYRQDPGLGLRLIYFSYDVKMKEKGDIPEGYSVSREKKERFSLILESASTNQTSMYLCASSPHTDPYEQYFGPGTRLTVT.

The chain couples TRBV30 to TRBJ2-7; D might be TRBD2 (5 bases). This CDR3 has 13 residues. CDR1 is GTSNPN and CDR2 is SVGIG in the germline V gene (reference sequence). Trimming removed 6 bases from V and 0 bases from J, with 12 bases in between. The CDR3 sequence: CACLTGSSYEQYF. Here the CDR3 DNA reads TGTGCCTGCCTGACGGGGAGCTCCTACGAGCAGTACTTC.